Detailed here is one T cell receptor (beta chain). The target antigen is unknown. The sample belongs to a study of T cell repertoires in cytomegalovirus infection. Study details: Matching HLA type and CMV infection were both indicated by public TCR beta signatures.

Study outcomes and limitations: Carriers of CMV plus the relevant HLA were identified by cumulative public TCR beta family frequency. Dominating the ex vivo response were HLA-C-restricted CMV-specific TCR beta clonotypes.

MiXCR, applied by TCRdb to the reads, yields one record per CDR3 protein. The sample has more than 650,000 distinct CDR3 sequences, approximately 34% seen once. This clonotype originated in a human donor in good health (CMV status not recorded). Some clones in this sample may be carry-over from other donors' samples. The sample comprised PBMCs.

The CDR3 DNA follows: TGTGCCAGCAGGCTTGGGGGCACCGGGGAGCTGTTTTTT. Translated: CASRLGGTGELFF. The gene calls are TRBV2 and TRBJ2-2; D may match TRBD1 or TRBD2 (5 bases each). V dropped 6 bases and J dropped 4 bases, with 9 bases sitting between them. CDR3 size: 13 residues. Germline CDR1 and CDR2: SNHLY and FYNNEI.